The 25 T cell receptor beta chains below all came from one sample that was sequenced in a study of T cells in Graves' hyperthyroidism and ophthalmopathy (dated by TCRdb to about 2019). The library relied on multiplex PCR. The sample was run on an Illumina HiSeq 2000. The TCR beta CDR3 regions were amplified from the RNA transcripts. A first-round RT-PCR of the TCR CDR3 used the HTBI primer set with the Qiagen OneStep RT-PCR kit. In TCRdb, the public reads were trimmed at Q25 with fastp and aligned with MiXCR, with productive beta chains retained. Rows with a matching CDR3 protein are joined into one entry that keeps the most common DNA and genes. Within this sample are fewer than 750,000 distinct CDR3 sequences, with around 46% of them counted one time only. The ten largest clones take up about 8% of the sample. Sequenced sample: peripheral blood or thyroid tissue (not recorded which). Every receptor here comes from a woman aged 18-30 years with Graves' hyperthyroidism.

V is TRBV2 and J is TRBJ1-4; D is unresolved. V lost 6 bases, J lost 8 bases, and 13 bases lay in between. CDR3 length: 13 amino acids. The germline CDR1 and CDR2 sequences are SNHLY and FYNNEI. CDR3 DNA: TGTGCCAGCAGATCGACCGGAGTGGAAAAACTGTTTTTT. It is translated as CASRSTGVEKLFF.

This clonotype has at least ten counts. This chain joins TRBV20-1 and TRBJ1-6, with a tentative D call TRBD1 (6 bases). The CDR3 loop spans 14 amino acids. Germline V CDR1 and CDR2: DFQATT, SNEGSKA (reference sequence). CDR3 residues: CLPGEGAYNSPLHF. As DNA, the CDR3 is TGCCTCCCCGGGGAGGGGGCCTATAATTCACCCCTCCACTTT.

For this clonotype: No DNA is shown, since the ends of the CDR3 on it are uncertain; the CDR3 is the one TCRdb lists. The gene calls are TRBV12-3 or TRBV12-4 and TRBJ2-2. The CDR3 contains 12 residues when both ends are counted. The CDR3 sequence: CASSWGRGSCFF.

The V and J genes are TRBV20-1 and TRBJ2-7; 8 bases map to TRBD1. The CDR3 extends over 12 amino acids. Germline CDR1 is DFQATT and CDR2 is SNEGSKA (reference sequence). V lost 3 bases to trimming and J lost 7 bases; unmatched junction nucleotides: 5. The CDR3 is CSASDRDREQYF. In DNA, the CDR3 is TGCAGTGCTAGTGACAGGGACAGGGAGCAGTACTTC.

This clonotype is medium-sized by share. This chain links TRBV12-3 or TRBV12-4 with TRBJ1-4; 8 nucleotides agree with TRBD1. This CDR3 has 14 residues. With V trimmed by 3 bases and J by 5 bases, 2 bases remained unmatched. This CDR3 reads CASSLGQVNEKLFF. CDR3 coding DNA: TGTGCCAGCAGTTTGGGACAGGTCAATGAAAAACTGTTTTTT.

This chain uses TRBV2 with TRBJ2-5, with D possibly matching TRBD2 (8 bases). This CDR3 contains 15 residues. V was trimmed by 4 bases and J by 5 bases, leaving 17 bases between them. The germline CDR1 and CDR2 sequences are SNHLY and FYNNEI. Written as DNA, the CDR3 is TGTGCCAGCAGTGGCCGGGACAGACTAGCGGAGACCCAGTACTTC. Translated: CASSGRDRLAETQYF.

The rearrangement joins TRBV7-8 to TRBJ2-1; D ambiguous. Trimming removed 5 bases at V and 10 bases at J, with 9 bases between. Germline V gene lookup returns CDR1 SGHVS and CDR2 FQNEAQ. This CDR3 has 11 amino acids. The CDR3 DNA reads as TGTGCCAGCAGCCCCCTACTCGAGCAGTTCTTC. As protein: CASSPLLEQFF.

Notes on this clonotype: The CDR3 carries no conserved terminal phenylalanine or tryptophan, so it likely arises from a read error. The gene calls are TRBV5-1 and TRBJ1-1; D call uncertain. CDR1 and CDR2 from the germline V gene are SGHRS and YFSETQ. CDR3 length: 15 residues. Trimming took off 0 bases at V and 0 bases at J, with 9 bases between the two ends. DNA for the CDR3: TGCGCCAGCAGCTTGGAACCGGGGATGAACACTGAAGCTTTCATT. This encodes CASSLEPGMNTEAFI.

The chain combines TRBV5-4 with TRBJ1-1, with 7 bases fitting TRBD1. The CDR3 covers 16 residues. The V segment lost 4 bases and the J segment 0 bases; nucleotides outside the gene matches: 9. The germline V gene encodes CDR1 SGHNT and CDR2 YYREEE (reference sequence). In nucleotides, the CDR3 is TGTGCCAGCAGCCATCCCTTCGGGACAGTGAACACTGAAGCTTTCTTT. Protein: CASSHPFGTVNTEAFF.

This clonotype was seen ten or more times. The rearrangement links TRBV5-8 to TRBJ1-1; tentative D call: TRBD1 (6 bases). Germline loops: CDR1 SGHTS, CDR2 YDEGEE. The CDR3 runs 14 residues. Trimming shortened V by 4 bases and J by 2 bases, and 12 bases separated the two germline ends. DNA for the CDR3: TGTGCCAGCAGCGGCCTGGGGGGCAACACTGAAGCTTTCTTT. This encodes CASSGLGGNTEAFF.

The chain uses TRBV20-1 and TRBJ1-4; no clear D. V was shortened by 3 bases and J by 8 bases, with 10 bases between the two germline ends. Germline V CDR1 and CDR2: DFQATT, SNEGSKA (reference sequence). The length of the CDR3 is 12 residues. The CDR3 DNA sequence: TGCAGTGCTAGGGGAGCGGGAGAAAAACTGTTTTTT. Protein: CSARGAGEKLFF.

This clonotype occurred many times. The chain joins TRBV7-2 to TRBJ1-2; D is possibly TRBD1 (6 bases). Germline loops: CDR1 SGHTA, CDR2 FQGNSA. This CDR3 spans 14 amino acids. V lost 1 base and J 6 bases, leaving 12 bases between the germline ends. CDR3 in amino acids: CASSLGGGRDGYTF. Here the CDR3 DNA reads TGTGCCAGCAGCTTAGGGGGGGGGCGGGATGGCTACACCTTC. Full variable domain (rest looked up from reference TRBV7-2 and TRBJ1-2): GAGVSQSPSNKVTEKGKDVELRCDPISGHTALYWYRQSLGQGLEFLIYFQGNSAPDKSGLPSDRFSAERTGGSVSTLTIQRTQQEDSAVYLCASSLGGGRDGYTFGSGTRLTVV.

This rearrangement joins TRBV2 to TRBJ2-7; unclear D gene. Germline-derived CDR1 and CDR2 are SNHLY and FYNNEI. V lost 0 bases to trimming and J lost 4 bases, with 4 bases between them. The CDR3 loop spans 12 amino acids. The CDR3 region is CASSEALYEQYF. Here the CDR3 DNA reads TGTGCCAGCAGTGAAGCGCTTTACGAGCAGTACTTC.

This chain connects TRBV20-1 to TRBJ2-7; the match to TRBD2 covers 14 bases. Germline trimming cut 2 bases from V and 4 bases from J; bases unmatched to any gene: 13. CDR3 length: 18 amino acids. Germline V gene data show CDR1 as DFQATT and CDR2 as SNEGSKA (reference sequence). The chain's CDR3 is CSARLVGVGTSGSYEQYF. The CDR3 DNA reads as TGCAGTGCTAGATTGGTGGGGGTCGGGACTAGCGGGAGTTACGAGCAGTACTTC.

There are many counts of this clonotype. The chain has TRBV6-1 and TRBJ1-5; no clear D. CDR3 length equals 11 residues. Trimming stripped 1 base from V and 9 bases from J, with 4 bases between. Germline-derived CDR1 and CDR2 are MNHNS and SASEGT. The CDR3 region has the DNA TGTGCCAGCAGTGAAGAGAGGCCCCAGCATTTT. Protein product: CASSEERPQHF.

The chain employs TRBV20-1 and TRBJ2-5; unclear D gene. Germline V lookup: CDR1 DFQATT, CDR2 SNEGSKA (reference sequence). V lost 0 bases and J lost 3, with 5 bases in between. The CDR3 is made up of 12 amino acids. CDR3 sequence reads: CSARDGKETQYF. Written as DNA, the CDR3 is TGCAGTGCTAGAGATGGGAAAGAGACCCAGTACTTC.

This clonotype was counted between two and nine times. The J gene is TRBJ1-4, the V gene TRBV7-8; TRBD1 matches 9 bases. CDR1 and CDR2 from the germline V gene are SGHVS and FQNEAQ. CDR3 length: 14 amino acids. The J segment lost 7 bases and the V segment lost 0 bases, leaving 0 bases of the junction unmatched. CDR3 sequence (DNA): TGTGCCAGCAGCTTAGCGGGACAGGGTGAAAAACTGTTTTTT. It specifies CASSLAGQGEKLFF.

This clonotype was counted ten times or more. Germline and junction disagree at one end, which may indicate a read error. The chain has TRBV6-9 and TRBJ1-1; D is uncertain. CDR1 is MNHGY and CDR2 is SVAAGI in the germline V gene. The CDR3 contains 11 residues. CDR3 bases: TGTGCCAGCAGTGGGTACACTGAAACTTTCTTT. Its translation is CASSGYTETFF.

In its sample, this clonotype was seen many times. The chain combines TRBV12-3 or TRBV12-4 with TRBJ2-7; TRBD1 matches at 7 bases. This CDR3 region has 16 residues. The ends lost 5 bases at V and 0 bases at J; junction bases unmatched: 10. The CDR3 is CASSQQGQTFSYEQYF. The CDR3 bases are TGTGCCAGCAGTCAGCAGGGACAGACTTTCTCCTACGAGCAGTACTTC.

Ten or more counts support this clonotype. This sequence joins TRBV6-5 and TRBJ1-3; D call uncertain. Germline lookup yields CDR1 MNHEY and CDR2 SVGAGI. Trimming stripped 7 bases from V and 0 bases from J, with 13 bases between. The CDR3 is 15 residues long. The DNA of the CDR3 is TGTGCCAGCACTATGACAAGAGGCTCTGGAAACACCATATATTTT. This gives the protein CASTMTRGSGNTIYF.

This clonotype has ten or more counts. The chain has TRBV15 and TRBJ1-5, with D perhaps matching TRBD1 (6 bases). The CDR3 contains 14 residues. Trimming took 1 base from V and 5 from J, leaving 9 bases between them. CDR1 LNHNV and CDR2 YYDKDF come from the germline V gene (reference sequence). The CDR3 region has the DNA TGTGCCACCAGCAGAGGGACAGTAGATCAGCCCCAGCATTTT. Amino acid sequence: CATSRGTVDQPQHF.

As concerns this clonotype: It may be a read error: a sequence one base away is much more abundant. The chain joins TRBV6-5 to TRBJ2-2, with a weak D call TRBD2 (5 bases). Germline V gene data show CDR1 as MNHEY and CDR2 as SVGAGI. The CDR3 has 15 amino acids. V lost 0 bases and J 6 bases, leaving 11 bases between the germline ends. CDR3 amino acids: CASSYSELVAGELFF. The CDR3 DNA follows: TGTGCCAGCAGTTACTCGGAACTAGTTGCCGGGGAGCTGTTTTTT.

This clonotype was seen at least ten times. The V call is TRBV5-1, the J call TRBJ2-7; D might be TRBD1 (6 bases). Per the germline V gene, CDR1 is SGHRS and CDR2 is YFSETQ. The CDR3 is 13 amino acids. V was trimmed by 4 bases and J by 7 bases, leaving 15 bases between them. The CDR3 region has the DNA TGCGCCAGCAGCGGGGGACACCCCTGGGAGCAGTACTTC. This gives the protein CASSGGHPWEQYF.

This clonotype has a count of ten or more. V usage is TRBV19 and J usage is TRBJ2-7, with a weak D call TRBD2 (5 bases). CDR1 and CDR2 (germline): LNHDA, SQIVND (reference sequence). V was cut by 6 bases and J by 6 bases, with 15 bases left in between. This CDR3 spans 13 amino acids. The CDR3 sequence: CASSQPSEVEQYF. As DNA, the CDR3 is TGTGCCAGTAGCCAGCCTTCGGAGGTCGAGCAGTACTTC. Full variable domain (outside the CDR3, taken from reference TRBV19 and TRBJ2-7): DGGITQSPKYLFRKEGQNVTLSCEQNLNHDAMYWYRQDPGQGLRLIYYSQIVNDFQKGDIAEGYSVSREKKESFPLTVTSAQKNPTAFYLCASSQPSEVEQYFGPGTRLTVT.

Note on this clonotype: One end of the junction varies from germline; a read error may be responsible. The rearrangement joins TRBV10-3 to TRBJ1-2; 7 bases align to TRBD1. This CDR3 has 13 residues. Per the germline V gene, CDR1 is ENHRY and CDR2 is SYGVKD. In DNA, the CDR3 is TGTGCCAGCAGTACAGGGGAGGGCCATGGCTACACCTTC. It is translated as CASSTGEGHGYTF.